This T cell receptor beta chain was obtained from a study of blood T cell repertoires in COVID-19. Overall study: There were acute and convalescent COVID-19 samples, and they came from the United States, Italy and Spain.

A few counts support this clone. The table came from immunoSEQ multiplex PCR; TCRdb's copy has only in-frame clones and leaves some out. In the table there are tens of thousands of clones, roughly 80% of which are singletons. The germline CDR1 and CDR2 sequences are LNHDA and SQIVND (reference sequence). Trimming removed 7 bases from V and 6 bases from J; junction bases left unmatched: 12. The length of the CDR3 is 14 residues. The chain joins TRBV19 to TRBJ2-7, with 7 bases lining up with TRBD1. Sequenced sample: peripheral blood. This sequence was found in a human donor in a cohort sampled during active COVID-19. Written as DNA, the CDR3 is TGTGCCAGTACCTCGGGGACAGCACGCAGCGAGCAGTACTTC. Translating gives CASTSGTARSEQYF.